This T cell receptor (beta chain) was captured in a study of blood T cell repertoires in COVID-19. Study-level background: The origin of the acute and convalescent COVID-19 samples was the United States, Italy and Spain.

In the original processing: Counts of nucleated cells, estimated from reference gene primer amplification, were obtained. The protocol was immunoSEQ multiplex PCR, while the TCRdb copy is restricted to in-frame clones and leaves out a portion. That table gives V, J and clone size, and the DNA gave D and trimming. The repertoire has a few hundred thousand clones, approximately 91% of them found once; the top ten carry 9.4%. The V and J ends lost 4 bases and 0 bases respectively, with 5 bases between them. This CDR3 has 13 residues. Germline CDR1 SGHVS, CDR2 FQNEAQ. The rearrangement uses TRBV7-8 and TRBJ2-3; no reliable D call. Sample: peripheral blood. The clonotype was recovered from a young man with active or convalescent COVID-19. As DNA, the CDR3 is TGTGCCAGCAGCTCCGGGAGCACAGATACGCAGTATTTT. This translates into CASSSGSTDTQYF.